The 22 T cell receptor beta chains reported below all come from one sample, sequenced in a study of T cells in tuberculosis. Here immunoSEQ multiplex PCR was the method, and the copy in TCRdb shows in-frame clones only, minus some. The table records around 41,000 clones, around 94% of them present only once. The sample taken for sequencing was PBMCs. The receptors derive from a donor aged 10 to 29 with latent tuberculosis or without tuberculosis infection. Some clones in this sample may be carry-over from other donors' samples.

The chain combines TRBV5-6 with TRBJ2-7; D gene ambiguous. V dropped 0 bases and J dropped 2 bases, with 9 bases sitting between them. This CDR3 comprises 14 residues. The germline V gene encodes CDR1 SGHDT and CDR2 YYEEEE. CDR3 protein: CASSLGALPYEQYF. The CDR3, as DNA: TGTGCCAGCAGCTTGGGGGCATTACCCTACGAGCAGTACTTC.

This chain connects TRBV18 to TRBJ1-5; D not resolved. The ends were cut back, 0 bases at V and 4 bases at J, with 7 bases in the middle. Per germline, CDR1 KGHSH and CDR2 LQKENI. The CDR3 spans 14 residues. In nucleotides, the CDR3 is TGTGCCAGCTCACCACCCGGCGGGAATCAGCCCCAGCATTTT. It yields the protein CASSPPGGNQPQHF.

CDR3 amino acids: CASSTRTGIDNQPQHF. Written as DNA, the CDR3 is TGCGCCAGCAGCACCCGGACAGGGATCGACAATCAGCCCCAGCATTTT. The rearrangement joins TRBV4-1 to TRBJ1-5; TRBD1 matches at 8 bases. The CDR3 loop spans 16 amino acids. Trimming removed 5 bases from V and 3 bases from J; junction bases left unmatched: 9. Germline CDR1 reads MGHRA; CDR2 reads YSYEKL.

V is TRBV4-1 and J is TRBJ2-2; 13 nucleotides line up with TRBD2. CDR1 and CDR2 (germline): MGHRA, YSYEKL. The ends lost 1 base at V and 5 bases at J; junction bases unmatched: 13. The CDR3 covers 20 residues. CDR3 loop: CASSQAHGLAGAVSTGELFF. Here the CDR3 DNA reads TGCGCCAGCAGCCAAGCTCACGGACTAGCGGGAGCGGTTAGTACCGGGGAGCTGTTTTTT.

The rearrangement uses TRBV28 and TRBJ2-7; the match to TRBD1 covers 8 bases. The germline gives CDR1 MDHEN, CDR2 SYDVKM. This CDR3 has 15 residues. With 6 bases clipped from V and 2 bases from J, the junction kept 9 bases outside the gene matches. The CDR3 sequence is CASSSPGTGPYEQYF. CDR3 nucleotides: TGTGCCAGCAGCTCCCCCGGGACAGGACCCTACGAGCAGTACTTC.

The CDR3 sequence is CASSRGLGGRLPSTFYEQYF. The CDR3, as DNA: TGCGCCAGCAGCCGCGGATTAGGGGGCCGACTACCTTCGACCTTCTACGAGCAGTACTTC. This chain joins TRBV4-1 and TRBJ2-7; the match to TRBD1 covers 7 bases. Germline V gene lookup returns CDR1 MGHRA and CDR2 YSYEKL. This CDR3 spans 20 amino acids. V shed 4 bases, J shed 3 bases, and the junction held 24 bases outside the gene matches.

J is TRBJ2-1 and V is TRBV28; 10 bases fit TRBD2. The CDR3 totals 17 residues. The germline V gene has CDR1 MDHEN and CDR2 SYDVKM. V shed 2 bases and J 2 bases; nucleotides not matched to a gene: 6. CDR3 coding DNA: TGTGCCAGCAGTTTACGGGGAGGACTAGCGGCCTACAATGAGCAGTTCTTC. Residues: CASSLRGGLAAYNEQFF. Full variable domain (missing parts from reference TRBV28 and TRBJ2-1): DVKVTQSSRYLVKRTGEKVFLECVQDMDHENMFWYRQDPGLGLRLIYFSYDVKMKEKGDIPEGYSVSREKKERFSLILESASTNQTSMYLCASSLRGGLAAYNEQFFGPGTRLTVL.

V usage is TRBV27 and J usage is TRBJ1-5; TRBD1 matches at 7 bases. V was pared by 6 bases and J by 2 bases, with 4 bases of the junction left unmatched. Germline V gene sequence: CDR1 MNHEY, CDR2 SMNVEV (reference sequence). This CDR3 has 14 residues. This CDR3 reads CASRVTGGNQPQHF. In nucleotides, the CDR3 is TGTGCCAGCAGGGTAACAGGGGGCAATCAGCCCCAGCATTTT.

This sequence joins TRBV2 and TRBJ2-1, with TRBD2 as a possible D gene (6 bases). The V end lost 6 bases, the J end lost 3 bases, and 15 bases lay between the germline ends. Germline V gives CDR1 SNHLY, CDR2 FYNNEI. This CDR3 has 15 residues. The CDR3 loop is CASSLVAAHYNEQFF. CDR3 coding DNA: TGTGCCAGCAGCCTGGTAGCGGCCCACTACAATGAGCAGTTCTTC.

The gene calls are TRBV5-1 and TRBJ2-1, with D perhaps matching TRBD2 (6 bases). There are 14 residues in the CDR3. Trimming stripped 1 base from V and 10 bases from J, with 15 bases between. The germline CDR1 and CDR2 sequences are SGHRS and YFSETQ. The CDR3 DNA reads as TGCGCCAGCAGCTTGTTGGGGGGAGTGGAGGAGCAGTTCTTC. This codes for CASSLLGGVEEQFF.

V is TRBV6-5 and J is TRBJ2-7, with a tentative D call TRBD1 (6 bases). The CDR3 contains 13 residues. Germline V gene data show CDR1 as MNHEY and CDR2 as SVGAGI. With 5 bases removed from V and 0 bases from J, the gap between germline ends came to 8 bases. This CDR3 is CASSGQSSYEQYF. The CDR3 nucleotides read TGTGCCAGCAGTGGACAGAGCTCCTACGAGCAGTACTTC.

The genes are TRBV5-1 and TRBJ2-2; 12 nucleotides align to TRBD2. The CDR3 runs 15 residues. The J segment lost 5 bases and the V segment lost 2 bases, leaving 1 base of the junction unmatched. Germline V gene lookup returns CDR1 SGHRS and CDR2 YFSETQ. The CDR3 loop is CASSFTSGRTGELFF. CDR3 coding DNA: TGCGCCAGCAGCTTTACTAGCGGGAGGACCGGGGAGCTGTTTTTT. Supplemented by reference TRBV5-1 and TRBJ2-2, the full variable domain reads KAGVTQTPRYLIKTRGQQVTLSCSPISGHRSVSWYQQTPGQGLQFLFEYFSETQRNKGNFPGRFSGRQFSNSRSEMNVSTLELGDSALYLCASSFTSGRTGELFFGEGSRLTVL.

The chain combines TRBV5-6 with TRBJ2-7; a possible D gene is TRBD2 (5 bases). CDR1 is SGHDT, CDR2 YYEEEE, per germline. V was cut by 4 bases and J by 3 bases, with 8 bases left in between. CDR3 length equals 12 residues. CDR3 bases: TGTGCCAGCAGCACCGGGATCTACGAGCAGTACTTC. Translation: CASSTGIYEQYF.

V usage is TRBV19 and J usage is TRBJ2-7, with TRBD2 identical over 9 bases. Germline V gives CDR1 LNHDA, CDR2 SQIVND (reference sequence). The V and J ends lost 5 bases and 0 bases, in that order; junction bases with no gene match: 5. The CDR3 sequence is 15 residues long. CDR3 bases: TGTGCCAGTAGTCCTCTAGCGGGATCCTCCTACGAGCAGTACTTC. This encodes CASSPLAGSSYEQYF.

The gene calls are TRBV19 and TRBJ2-2; TRBD2 agrees at 10 bases. The length of the CDR3 is 15 residues. Trimming cost V 5 bases and J 5 bases; bases outside gene matches: 5. The V gene's germline CDR1 is LNHDA and CDR2 SQIVND (reference sequence). DNA for the CDR3: TGTGCCAGTAGTCTAGCGGGAGAAGGAACCGGGGAGCTGTTTTTT. Encoded protein: CASSLAGEGTGELFF. The full variable domain, in which reference TRBV19 and TRBJ2-2 provide the parts outside the CDR3, is DGGITQSPKYLFRKEGQNVTLSCEQNLNHDAMYWYRQDPGQGLRLIYYSQIVNDFQKGDIAEGYSVSREKKESFPLTVTSAQKNPTAFYLCASSLAGEGTGELFFGEGSRLTVL.

This chain connects TRBV10-3 to TRBJ1-5; 10 nucleotides agree with TRBD1. Germline V CDR1 and CDR2: ENHRY, SYGVKD. The CDR3 is 16 residues long. J was trimmed by 0 bases and V by 2 bases; bases with no gene match: 1. This CDR3 is CAISERTGGSNQPQHF. CDR3 nucleotide sequence: TGTGCCATCAGTGAGCGGACAGGGGGTAGCAATCAGCCCCAGCATTTT.

This clone was observed a handful of times. This sequence joins TRBV5-6 and TRBJ1-5; D unresolved. The germline V and J ends were trimmed by 3 bases and 0 bases, with 10 bases remaining between them. Germline V gene sequence: CDR1 SGHDT, CDR2 YYEEEE. This CDR3 contains 15 residues. CDR3 nucleotides: TGTGCCAGCAGCTCAAACACATATAGCAATCAGCCCCAGCATTTT. It specifies CASSSNTYSNQPQHF.

The rearrangement joins TRBV5-4 to TRBJ1-1, with D tentatively TRBD1 (5 bases). The CDR3 has 15 amino acids. Germline CDR1 is SGHNT and CDR2 is YYREEE (reference sequence). Trimming removed 2 bases from V and 0 bases from J, with 11 bases in between. CDR3 region: CASSLPQGLNTEAFF. The CDR3 coding sequence is TGTGCCAGCAGCTTACCGCAGGGCCTGAACACTGAAGCTTTCTTT.

This chain joins TRBV15 and TRBJ2-1; 10 nucleotides line up with TRBD1. The trim removed 5 bases at V and 6 bases at J, leaving 7 bases unmatched. The CDR3 is made up of 15 amino acids. Per the germline V gene, CDR1 is LNHNV and CDR2 is YYDKDF (reference sequence). CDR3 bases: TGTGCCACCAGCCAGGACAGGGGGTCTTCCAATGAGCAGTTCTTC. Its translation: CATSQDRGSSNEQFF.

The chain links TRBV4-1 to TRBJ1-1; 9 nucleotides align to TRBD1. Unmatched junction bases numbered 3, after V lost 3 bases and J lost 4 bases. This CDR3 is 14 amino acids long. Germline V lookup: CDR1 MGHRA, CDR2 YSYEKL. CDR3 loop: CASSHWGQGTEAFF. The CDR3 DNA reads TGCGCCAGCAGCCACTGGGGACAGGGCACTGAAGCTTTCTTT.

The chain joins TRBV27 to TRBJ1-6, with TRBD1 identical over 10 bases. J lost 2 bases, V lost 5 bases, and 6 bases had no gene match. Germline V CDR1 and CDR2: MNHEY, SMNVEV (reference sequence). The CDR3 length is 17 residues. The CDR3 reads CASSPWTGGTYNSPLHF. Written as DNA, the CDR3 is TGTGCCAGCAGTCCCTGGACAGGGGGTACCTATAATTCACCCCTCCACTTT.

The rearrangement uses TRBV5-6 and TRBJ2-5; possibly TRBD1 for D (6 bases). This CDR3 contains 18 residues. CDR1 and CDR2 (germline): SGHDT, YYEEEE. Deletions cut 4 bases from V and 1 base from J, with 23 bases between. CDR3 residues: CASSRTVLRDTLQETQYF. CDR3 coding DNA: TGTGCCAGCAGCAGGACAGTTCTAAGGGATACCCTCCAAGAGACCCAGTACTTC. Looking up the rest from reference TRBV5-6 and TRBJ2-5 gives the full variable domain: DAGVTQSPTHLIKTRGQQVTLRCSPKSGHDTVSWYQQALGQGPQFIFQYYEEEERQRGNFPDRFSGHQFPNYSSELNVNALLLGDSALYLCASSRTVLRDTLQETQYFGPGTRLLVL.